This TCR beta chain comes out of a study of cytomegalovirus exposure and HLA in healthy donors. Findings and limits, study-wide: Reportedly, cytomegalovirus status was diagnosed with high sensitivity and specificity. A later analysis linked a missense variant in DCLRE1C to the trimming of TCR beta V and J genes. The study flagged about 160 TCR beta chains as cytomegalovirus-associated.

Of note for this clone: Antigen unknown.

Amplification used 60 Vbeta primers and 13 Jbeta primers. The data were produced by immunoSEQ multiplex PCR, yet TCRdb's version contains in-frame clones alone and is incomplete. The sample has about 160,000 clones, around 72% seen once. Germline V gives CDR1 GTSNPN, CDR2 SVGIG (reference sequence). Trimming at V came to 7 bases and at J to 8 bases, leaving 10 bases not matched to a gene. The CDR3 totals 15 residues. The rearrangement uses TRBV30 and TRBJ1-6, with 11 nucleotides matching TRBD1. Sequencing was carried out using PBMCs. The clonotype comes from a middle-aged man in good health and CMV-seropositive. For the CDR3, the DNA is TGTGCCTCGGACTCGGGACAGGGGGGAGATTCACCCCTCCACTTT. Protein: CASDSGQGGDSPLHF.